Described below is a single TCR beta chain sequence and its context. The antigen remains undetermined. Measured with immunoSEQ multiplex PCR; TCRdb has only the in-frame clones, and not every one. In the table there are 65,000 to 90,000 clones, approximately 87% of which are singletons. The data were taken from a study of cytotoxic CD8 clonotypes in ibrutinib-treated CLL. Study-wide context: Patients attained around 25 partial and 2 complete responses; at median around 68 months, around 14 remained remitted while 12 progressed. Whole-study findings and limits: Clonality rose at ibrutinib response and fell back toward baseline at progression. Once treatment began, public clonotypes, which were uncommon, contracted or stayed stable.

The authors obtained 1.5 to 2.5 micrograms of genomic DNA from cryopreserved PBMCs for TCR beta libraries. Deletions cut 6 bases from V and 0 bases from J, with 9 bases between. CDR3 length equals 14 residues. Per germline, CDR1 MNHEY and CDR2 SVGAGI. Here the sequenced sample was PBMCs, taken after 24 months of ibrutinib treatment. This sequence was found in a human donor with chronic lymphocytic leukemia. V and J are TRBV6-5 and TRBJ1-5, with no clear D. Here the CDR3 DNA reads TGTGCCAGCAGGGCGGCGCTTAGCAATCAGCCCCAGCATTTT. Translating gives CASRAALSNQPQHF.